Below, one TCR beta chain is given with its context. This clone was seen a few times. The antigen this receptor binds is unknown. Per-base qualities were not stored, and no clone one base away is much larger. The immunoSEQ Assay, a bias-controlled multiplex PCR, was used to amplify TCRbeta CDR3 regions from genomic DNA. Under the source paper's analysis protocol: Within the assay, amplification of reference gene primers was used to estimate how many nucleated cells each sample contained. Sequence reads were collapsed and filtered to measure the absolute abundance of every unique TCRbeta CDR3 rearrangement. Productive Simpson clonality was computed per sample as the square root of Simpson's diversity index over productive rearrangements. Held by TCRdb, this immuneACCESS table contains in-frame sequences only and omits some clones. Under half of the omission traces to an unresolved V gene where checked; the cause of the rest is unknown. D and trimming come from the DNA, and the V and J calls and clone size come from that table. A total of 35,000 to 45,000 clones appear in this sample, about 76% of them only once. More than 7.5% of the sample is taken by the ten largest.

Whole blood was collected in K2EDTA tubes by collaborating institutions according to the institutions' own protocols. Collaborator samples were shipped for TCRbeta analysis as frozen whole blood, isolated PBMCs, or DNA extracted from either sample type. The data stem from a study of blood T cell repertoires in COVID-19 (dated by TCRdb to 2018 to 2020). Regarding the research as a whole: Samples from collaborators originated in the United States, Italy and Spain and spanned both the acute and convalescent phases of COVID-19. The sample metadata nearly always contained a de-identified subject ID, COVID-19 status, age in years and sex. The prospective study material was composed of cDNA or gDNA derived from T cells, B-cell-depleted T cells, or PBMCs. The samples were drawn from two sources: the first 160 participants of the ongoing ImmuneRACE study, and 1,200 or so subjects contributed by 6 global collaborators. Deeply sampled blood TCRbeta repertoires from subjects exposed to, actively infected with, or recovered from COVID-19 were included in the dataset. The repertoires were released in a freely available public database meant as a resource for research on the immune response to SARS-CoV-2. Where available, HLA class I and class II types were taken from metadata supplied by the sample provider and were not determined by assay-based typing.

From a lookup of the germline V gene (reference sequence), CDR1 and CDR2 are LGHDT and YNNKEL. From its cysteine to its phenylalanine, the CDR3 spans 16 amino acids. CDR3 DNA is the only sequence kept; it has 48 bases, read in frame from the first base. Relative to germline, V is missing 1 base and J is missing 2 bases, with 8 bases of the junction outside any gene match. General findings and caveats noted by the study authors: The amount of clinical and demographic metadata varied by source and participant and was provided uncurated.

The rearrangement combines TRBV3-1 (or the pseudogene TRBV3-2) with TRBJ2-7; 7 bases in the middle match TRBD2. Material for sequencing was peripheral blood. The sequence derives from a man between 65 and 79 years old with active or convalescent COVID-19. The DNA sequence reads TGTGCCAGCAGCCAAGGGGGGAGGGGCAAGACCTACGAGCAGTACTTC. Its protein product is CASSQGGRGKTYEQYF.